A single sample gave rise to the 15 T cell receptor beta chains below, sequenced in a study of blood T cell repertoires in COVID-19. Sequencing used immunoSEQ multiplex PCR; TCRdb keeps in-frame clones, though not all of them. The sample has hundreds of thousands of clones; approximately 91% are singletons. Input material: PBMCs or T cells enriched from blood (not recorded which). These TCRs come from a middle-aged woman who had recovered from COVID-19.

The rearrangement links TRBV3-1 (or the pseudogene TRBV3-2) to TRBJ2-3; no clear D. V was cut by 3 bases and J by 1 base, with 17 bases left in between. Germline V gene lookup returns CDR1 LGHDT and CDR2 YNNKEL (reference sequence). CDR3 size: 17 residues. Written as DNA, the CDR3 is TGTGCCAGCAGCCAGTGGGTTGAAGCGATGGGCACAGATACGCAGTATTTT. The encoded protein is CASSQWVEAMGTDTQYF.

The CDR3 region is CASIRSGIGYNEQFF. The CDR3 nucleotides read TGTGCCAGCATTAGGTCAGGGATCGGTTACAATGAGCAGTTCTTC. The chain links TRBV2 to TRBJ2-1, with D perhaps matching TRBD1 (5 bases). Trimming took 7 bases from V and 4 from J, leaving 17 bases between them. Germline CDR1 and CDR2: SNHLY and FYNNEI. The CDR3 contains 15 residues.

This chain links TRBV28 with TRBJ2-1; 8 positions agree with TRBD1. The CDR3 covers 15 residues. Trimming took 5 bases from V and 5 from J; bases not matched to a gene: 8. CDR1 is MDHEN, CDR2 SYDVKM, per germline. DNA of the CDR3: TGTGCCAGCAGTCCTTTAGGACAGGGACACAATGAGCAGTTCTTC. It codes for CASSPLGQGHNEQFF.

The chain recombines TRBV28 with TRBJ2-1; possibly TRBD2 for D (6 bases). With 6 bases removed from V and 0 bases from J, the gap between germline ends came to 21 bases. The CDR3 loop spans 18 amino acids. The germline CDR1 and CDR2 sequences are MDHEN and SYDVKM. Written as DNA, the CDR3 is TGTGCCAGCAGAACCTACCTCACAGCGGGTGACTCCTACAATGAGCAGTTCTTC. Its translation is CASRTYLTAGDSYNEQFF.

V and J are TRBV2 and TRBJ2-1, with 11 bases aligning to TRBD2. Per the germline V gene, CDR1 is SNHLY and CDR2 is FYNNEI. The CDR3 spans 15 residues. V lost 1 base, J lost 4 bases, and 0 bases stayed unmatched. CDR3 protein: CASSEGLAGYNEQFF. Written as DNA, the CDR3 is TGTGCCAGCAGTGAAGGACTAGCGGGGTACAATGAGCAGTTCTTC.

The table lists this clone with a count of one. The chain employs TRBV19 and TRBJ2-1; 13 bases line up with TRBD2. CDR1 is LNHDA, CDR2 SQIVND, per germline (reference sequence). The V gene end was trimmed by 6 bases and the J gene end by 9 bases; junction bases not matched to a gene: 17. The CDR3 has 18 residues. CDR3: CASREAQALAGGPGEQFF. The CDR3 DNA is TGTGCCAGTAGAGAGGCCCAGGCACTAGCGGGAGGGCCTGGTGAGCAGTTCTTC.

In this sample, this clone turned up once. J is TRBJ2-3 and V is TRBV19, with 11 positions matching TRBD1. This CDR3 is built from 16 residues. Looked up from germline, CDR1 is LNHDA and CDR2 is SQIVND (reference sequence). V lost 3 bases to trimming and J lost 3 bases; unmatched junction nucleotides: 5. The CDR3 sequence: CASSITGQGVTDTQYF. CDR3 sequence (DNA): TGTGCCAGTAGTATTACGGGACAGGGGGTAACAGATACGCAGTATTTT.

This chain connects TRBV5-1 to TRBJ1-2; 7 bases agree with TRBD1. The J segment lost 8 bases and the V segment lost 4 bases, leaving 8 bases of the junction unmatched. CDR3 size: 13 residues. In germline, CDR1 is SGHRS, CDR2 YFSETQ. The CDR3 DNA is TGCGCCAGCAGCCCGGACAGGATCCTCGGCTACACCTTC. Translating it yields CASSPDRILGYTF.

This clone occurred once. The chain combines TRBV6-5 with TRBJ2-3; D is possibly TRBD2 (6 bases). The V and J ends lost 3 bases and 3 bases respectively, with 10 bases between them. This CDR3 contains 14 residues. CDR1 and CDR2 from the germline V gene are MNHEY and SVGAGI. CDR3 sequence reads: CASSYGGMTDTQYF. The CDR3, as DNA: TGTGCCAGCAGTTATGGGGGGATGACAGATACGCAGTATTTT.

This sequence joins TRBV10-1 and TRBJ1-1; no reliable D call. CDR3 length: 13 residues. Germline values: CDR1 WNHNN, CDR2 SYGVQD (reference sequence). V was shortened by 4 bases and J by 6 bases, with 12 bases between the two germline ends. The CDR3 reads CASSALGGSEAFF. Written as DNA, the CDR3 is TGCGCCAGCAGTGCTCTCGGAGGATCTGAAGCTTTCTTT.

V is TRBV12-3 or TRBV12-4 and J is TRBJ2-7; possible D gene TRBD2, 6 bases. V was shortened by 5 bases and J by 7 bases, with 15 bases between the two germline ends. This CDR3 spans 13 amino acids. The CDR3 region is CASSLGGPTEQYF. Written as DNA, the CDR3 is TGTGCCAGCAGTCTAGGAGGGCCCACAGAGCAGTACTTC.

This clone was recorded only once. The rearrangement uses TRBV30 and TRBJ1-3; TRBD1 matches 7 bases. Unmatched junction bases numbered 8, after V lost 8 bases and J lost 4 bases. Looked up from germline, CDR1 is GTSNPN and CDR2 is SVGIG (reference sequence). The CDR3 has 13 residues. The chain's CDR3 is CARGQAGGNTIYF. DNA for the CDR3: TGTGCCAGAGGACAGGCCGGCGGAAACACCATATATTTT.

This clone was recorded only once. The chain uses TRBV3-1 (or the pseudogene TRBV3-2) and TRBJ2-3; the match to TRBD2 covers 11 bases. The trim removed 5 bases at V and 3 bases at J, leaving 10 bases unmatched. This CDR3 is built from 17 residues. In germline, CDR1 is LGHDT, CDR2 YNNKEL (reference sequence). Written as DNA, the CDR3 is TGTGCCAGCAGCTTTCGGGTTACTAGCGGGAGAACAGATACGCAGTATTTT. It codes for CASSFRVTSGRTDTQYF.

This chain joins TRBV2 and TRBJ2-7; 7 bases map to TRBD2. Germline assignment: CDR1 SNHLY and CDR2 FYNNEI. V lost 2 bases, J lost 7 bases, and 8 bases stayed unmatched. The CDR3 length is 14 residues. For the CDR3, the DNA is TGTGCCAGCAGTGAACGGGGACTATTCGCAGAGCAGTACTTC. It yields the protein CASSERGLFAEQYF.

This clone was observed a single time. CDR3 in amino acids: CASSEDNRGSGNTIYF. CDR3 nucleotide sequence: TGTGCCAGCAGTGAAGATAACAGGGGATCTGGAAACACCATATATTTT. The rearrangement joins TRBV2 to TRBJ1-3; 7 bases fit TRBD1. Looked up from germline, CDR1 is SNHLY and CDR2 is FYNNEI. The CDR3 is 16 residues long. V was pared by 1 base and J by 1 base, with 4 bases of the junction left unmatched.